These 2 T cell receptor beta chains originate from one sample sequenced in a study of identical twins. A single record per CDR3 protein comes from TCRdb applying MiXCR to the 5' RACE reads. This sample has hundreds of thousands of distinct CDR3 sequences; under 9% occur once, and the top ten carry roughly 0.97%. The same data also went into a second study, on yellow fever vaccine responses in identical twins.

Source material: PBMCs. Receptors were obtained from a woman younger than 30 in good health.

This clonotype was seen only a few times. The chain couples TRBV2 to TRBJ2-1; the D is unclear. Between the trimmed V and J ends, which lost 1 base and 5 bases, there was a span of 9 bases. CDR3 size: 14 residues. Germline V CDR1 and CDR2: SNHLY, FYNNEI. CDR3 nucleotides: TGTGCCAGCAGTGAAGAAGCCGGAAACAATGAGCAGTTCTTC. Protein sequence: CASSEEAGNNEQFF. The full variable domain, in which reference TRBV2 and TRBJ2-1 provide the parts outside the CDR3, is EPEVTQTPSHQVTQMGQEVILRCVPISNHLYFYWYRQILGQKVEFLVSFYNNEISEKSEIFDDQFSVERPDGSNFTLKIRSTKLEDSAMYFCASSEEAGNNEQFFGPGTRLTVL.

This clonotype was observed a handful of times. The chain recombines TRBV12-3 or TRBV12-4 with TRBJ2-5; 10 bases agree with TRBD2. The CDR3 has 18 amino acids. V dropped 3 bases and J dropped 5; count of bases not matched to a gene: 15. The CDR3, as DNA: TGTGCCAGCAGTTTTTTGTTAAGGAGCGGGAGGGCCTTTGAGACCCAGTACTTC. Protein product: CASSFLLRSGRAFETQYF.